A single sample gave rise to the 23 T cell receptor beta chains below, sequenced in a study of cytomegalovirus exposure and HLA in healthy donors. The PCR ran on 60 Vbeta and 13 Jbeta primers. Some clones are missing from TCRdb's copy, which holds only in-frame ones; the method was immunoSEQ multiplex PCR. In the table there are some 150,000 clones, approximately 87% of which are singletons. Specimen: PBMCs. Receptors were obtained from a man aged 40-55 years in good health and CMV-seronegative.

The chain carries TRBV7-9 and TRBJ1-2; D is unclear. This CDR3 comprises 13 residues. Germline CDR1 reads SEHNR; CDR2 reads FQNEAQ (reference sequence). Trimming took off 5 bases at V and 2 bases at J, with 9 bases between the two ends. The CDR3 region has the DNA TGTGCCAGCAGCCCCGGGGAAAACTATGGCTACACCTTC. Its protein is CASSPGENYGYTF.

V gene TRBV4-1 combines with J gene TRBJ1-6; D remains unclear. Germline values: CDR1 MGHRA, CDR2 YSYEKL. The V and J ends lost 5 bases and 10 bases respectively, with 12 bases between them. The CDR3 spans 13 residues. CDR3 in amino acids: CASSGVEESPLHF. DNA for the CDR3: TGCGCCAGCAGCGGGGTGGAGGAGTCACCCCTCCACTTT.

The chain is built from TRBV7-3 and TRBJ2-3; D is perhaps TRBD2 (5 bases). The CDR3 totals 15 residues. The V and J ends lost 8 bases and 2 bases respectively, with 17 bases between them. CDR1 and CDR2 from the germline V gene are SGHTA and FQGTGA. The CDR3 DNA sequence: TGTGCCAGCGGGCTTGGAGGCCTGGCCACAGATACGCAGTATTTT. Amino acid sequence: CASGLGGLATDTQYF.

The sample holds a few counts of this clone. The CDR3, as DNA: TGTGCCAGCAGCACAATCCCCACTGAAGCTTTCTTT. Its protein product is CASSTIPTEAFF. The J gene is TRBJ1-1, the V gene TRBV5-6; the D is unclear. Germline CDR1 is SGHDT and CDR2 is YYEEEE. This CDR3 has 12 residues. The germline V and J ends were trimmed by 4 bases and 4 bases, with 8 bases remaining between them.

The rearrangement joins TRBV19 to TRBJ2-6, with a possible D match to TRBD2 (6 bases). Trimming cost V 11 bases and J 4 bases, with 18 bases left between them. CDR1 is LNHDA and CDR2 is SQIVND in the germline V gene (reference sequence). CDR3 length: 15 amino acids. CDR3 bases: TGTGCCGCCGGAGGGGTCCCCCAGGGGGCCAACGTCCTGACTTTC. It encodes CAAGGVPQGANVLTF.

This clone has just a few counts. The rearrangement uses TRBV10-3 and TRBJ2-2; a possible D gene is TRBD1 (6 bases). The CDR3 is made up of 13 amino acids. Trimming left V 10 bases short and J 2 bases short, with 11 bases between. Germline V gene data show CDR1 as ENHRY and CDR2 as SYGVKD. As DNA, the CDR3 is TGTGCCACCGGACAGCCTAACACCGGGGAGCTGTTTTTT. It codes for CATGQPNTGELFF.

The chain links TRBV4-1 to TRBJ2-2; weak D call: TRBD1 (5 bases). Trimming pared 0 bases from V and 4 bases from J, leaving 15 bases between. The germline CDR1 and CDR2 sequences are MGHRA and YSYEKL. The CDR3 length is 17 residues. The CDR3 reads CASSQDLARVATGELFF. CDR3 DNA sequence: TGCGCCAGCAGCCAAGATTTGGCCAGGGTCGCCACCGGGGAGCTGTTTTTT.

The gene calls are TRBV9 and TRBJ2-1; tentatively, D is TRBD2 (5 bases). V lost 5 bases, J lost 3 bases, and 9 bases lay in between. From germline, CDR1 is SGDLS and CDR2 YYNGEE. The CDR3 contains 13 residues. The CDR3 sequence is CASSRGNYNEQFF. In nucleotides, the CDR3 is TGTGCCAGCAGTCGGGGAAACTACAATGAGCAGTTCTTC. The whole variable domain, filled in from reference TRBV9 and TRBJ2-1, reads DSGVTQTPKHLITATGQRVTLRCSPRSGDLSVYWYQQSLDQGLQFLIQYYNGEERAKGNILERFSAQQFPDLHSELNLSSLELGDSALYFCASSRGNYNEQFFGPGTRLTVL.

Only one count was recorded for this clone. The J gene is TRBJ1-6, the V gene TRBV9, with unresolved D. V dropped 0 bases and J dropped 0 bases, with 10 bases sitting between them. There are 17 residues in the CDR3. Germline V CDR1 and CDR2: SGDLS, YYNGEE. The CDR3 DNA reads as TGTGCCAGCAGCGTAGGGGCCCAGAGCTCCTATAATTCACCCCTCCACTTT. It translates to CASSVGAQSSYNSPLHF.

The chain employs TRBV2 and TRBJ1-1; TRBD1 is a possible D gene (5 bases). Germline V gene lookup returns CDR1 SNHLY and CDR2 FYNNEI. The V end lost 7 bases, the J end lost 1 base, and 13 bases lay between the germline ends. The CDR3 length is 14 residues. The CDR3 sequence: CASIQEGRNTEAFF. The CDR3 nucleotides read TGTGCCAGCATCCAGGAGGGACGGAACACTGAAGCTTTCTTT.

V and J are TRBV7-9 and TRBJ2-3, with 8 bases fitting TRBD2. The germline gives CDR1 SEHNR, CDR2 FQNEAQ (reference sequence). The CDR3 contains 14 residues. After removal of 1 base from V and 10 bases from J, the junction contained 7 bases not matched to a gene. CDR3 DNA: TGTGCCAGCAGCTTAGAGTTTAGCGGGGCAGCGCAGTATTTT. The encoded protein is CASSLEFSGAAQYF.

V usage is TRBV5-1 and J usage is TRBJ1-3; D gene unclear. Trimming stripped 7 bases from V and 0 bases from J, with 14 bases between. This CDR3 region has 15 residues. Germline CDR1 and CDR2: SGHRS and YFSETQ. CDR3 residues: CASSLTETSGNTIYF. CDR3 bases: TGCGCCAGCTCCCTTACAGAGACCTCTGGAAACACCATATATTTT.

This clone was seen just once. The J gene is TRBJ2-3, the V gene TRBV11-3; D is perhaps TRBD1 (6 bases). Looked up from germline, CDR1 is SGHNT and CDR2 is YENEEA. V was clipped by 6 bases and J by 4 bases, with 11 bases between them. The CDR3 loop spans 13 amino acids. CDR3 loop: CASSKGVSDTQYF. As DNA, the CDR3 is TGTGCCAGCAGTAAGGGGGTATCAGATACGCAGTATTTT.

The CDR3 nucleotides are TGTGCCAGTAGTATAATTCGGACACAGCAGTTCTTC. This codes for CASSIIRTQQFF. The V and J genes are TRBV19 and TRBJ2-1; tentative D call: TRBD1 (5 bases). The CDR3 spans 12 residues. The germline V and J ends were trimmed by 2 bases and 11 bases, with 10 bases remaining between them. CDR1 and CDR2 (germline): LNHDA, SQIVND (reference sequence).

The CDR3 bases are TGCAGCGTCCCCAAGGGACTAGCGAAAGAGACCCAGTACTTC. Protein: CSVPKGLAKETQYF. This sequence joins TRBV29-1 and TRBJ2-5; 10 nucleotides align to TRBD2. CDR3 length: 14 amino acids. CDR1 SQVTM and CDR2 ANQGSEA come from the germline V gene. Unmatched junction bases numbered 7, after V lost 6 bases and J lost 3 bases.

This clone was seen only once. V usage is TRBV4-2 and J usage is TRBJ1-5, with D hard to call. Trimming took 4 bases from V and 1 from J, leaving 11 bases between them. This CDR3 has 15 residues. Germline CDR1 and CDR2: LGHNA and YNFKEQ. The CDR3 region is CASSPWTGSNQPQHF. The CDR3 nucleotides read TGTGCCAGCAGCCCCTGGACTGGGAGCAATCAGCCCCAGCATTTT.

The chain combines TRBV15 with TRBJ2-7; perhaps TRBD1 as D (6 bases). V was shortened by 0 bases and J by 7 bases, with 16 bases between the two germline ends. The CDR3 length is 15 residues. Germline assignment: CDR1 LNHNV and CDR2 YYDKDF (reference sequence). The CDR3 DNA follows: TGTGCCACCAGCAGAGACCAGGGGAGTCTCAGGGAGCAGTACTTC. It specifies CATSRDQGSLREQYF.

The chain joins TRBV7-3 to TRBJ2-3; 16 bases align to TRBD2. The CDR3 consists of 16 residues. Trimming cost V 5 bases and J 4 bases; bases outside gene matches: 3. Looked up from germline, CDR1 is SGHTA and CDR2 is FQGTGA. CDR3 amino acids: CASSPGTSGGADTQYF. CDR3 DNA sequence: TGTGCCAGCAGCCCCGGGACTAGCGGGGGGGCAGATACGCAGTATTTT.

This clone was seen a single time. V gene TRBV4-2 combines with J gene TRBJ1-2; D unresolved. Trimming shortened V by 4 bases and J by 5 bases, and 11 bases separated the two germline ends. The CDR3 has 13 amino acids. In germline, CDR1 is LGHNA, CDR2 YNFKEQ. DNA of the CDR3: TGTGCCAGCAGCCCCGCGGGGTCATATGGCTACACCTTC. This encodes CASSPAGSYGYTF.

V usage is TRBV2 and J usage is TRBJ2-1; TRBD1 might be the D (6 bases). This CDR3 is built from 15 residues. Germline values: CDR1 SNHLY, CDR2 FYNNEI. Deletions cut 1 base from V and 8 bases from J, with 15 bases between. CDR3 in amino acids: CASSEVQGLSHEQFF. The CDR3 region has the DNA TGTGCCAGCAGTGAAGTACAGGGTCTTTCCCATGAGCAGTTCTTC.

V usage is TRBV7-9 and J usage is TRBJ2-7; D unclear. Trimming removed 0 bases from V and 3 bases from J, with 6 bases in between. This CDR3 has 13 residues. Germline V gene sequence: CDR1 SEHNR, CDR2 FQNEAQ (reference sequence). The CDR3 loop is CASSLAASYEQYF. The CDR3, as DNA: TGTGCCAGCAGCTTAGCGGCCAGCTACGAGCAGTACTTC.

This clone appeared once. CDR3 amino acids: CASSLRQGDNSPLHF. CDR3 DNA sequence: TGCGCCAGCAGCCTAAGACAGGGAGATAATTCACCCCTCCACTTT. The chain is built from TRBV4-1 and TRBJ1-6, with TRBD1 identical over 7 bases. This CDR3 is built from 15 residues. V gave up 4 bases and J gave up 5 bases; unmatched junction bases: 5. Per the germline V gene, CDR1 is MGHRA and CDR2 is YSYEKL.

In its sample, this clone was seen once. This sequence joins TRBV19 and TRBJ1-5, with D possibly TRBD1 on 6 matching bases. Per the germline V gene, CDR1 is LNHDA and CDR2 is SQIVND (reference sequence). This CDR3 contains 13 residues. V was cut by 7 bases and J by 4 bases, with 11 bases left in between. CDR3 bases: TGTGCCAGTACAGGGGTGATGAATCAGCCCCAGCATTTT. This sequence encodes CASTGVMNQPQHF.